This T cell receptor beta chain was sequenced during a study of tumor-infiltrating lymphocytes in primary liver carcinoma. About the research overall: Surgeons resected the patients' primary liver carcinomas. The patients included men and women who were aged 30 to 69 years.

With respect to this clonotype: This may be a read error: a much more frequent sequence differs by one nucleotide.

This CDR3 is built from 14 residues. TCR beta cDNA was made from 400 to 600 ng total RNA with a constant-region primer. Slightly modified ARM-PCR with three nested multiplex PCR rounds yielded TCR beta libraries. Each of the first two PCR rounds ran roughly 10 cycles with TRBV1-TRBV30 forward and C-beta reverse primers. TCRdb used MiXCR to reprocess the multiplex PCR reads, holding one entry per CDR3 protein. The sample includes 310,000 or so distinct CDR3 sequences, roughly 60% of them seen just once. Researchers drew blood RNA from unsorted whole blood and extracted germline DNA as well. None of the patients had received treatment, and all had chronic HBV infection. Blood samples of approximately 4.1 milliliters were drawn preoperatively.

The sample comprised peripheral blood. The chain joins TRBV12-3 or TRBV12-4 to TRBJ2-7; D gene unclear. The source is a woman aged 25 to 39 with primary liver carcinoma and hepatitis B virus infection. CDR3 loop: CTSSPLGPVSEQYF. CDR3 nucleotide sequence: TGTACCAGCAGCCCTTTAGGCCCGGTCAGCGAGCAGTACTTC.